This T cell receptor (beta chain) stems from a study of shared clonotypes between healthy human individuals. It was at deep level that the assay was run. Each subset's genomic DNA was shared equally among a number of immunoSEQ plates. Clones were read by immunoSEQ multiplex PCR, and TCRdb kept only the in-frame ones, dropping some. The top ten hold under 15% of the sample, which has 450,000 to 600,000 clones, approximately 85% seen once. CDR3 length equals 15 residues. V lost 3 bases, J lost 0 bases, and 9 bases lay in between. CDR1 is SEHNR and CDR2 is FQNEAQ in the germline V gene (reference sequence).

This TCR was recovered from a woman aged 40-49 years in good health. Some clones in this sample may be carry-over from other donors' samples. V gene TRBV7-9 combines with J gene TRBJ1-3; D is uncertain. The sample taken for sequencing was PBMCs. CDR3: CASSFLGSSGNTIYF. The DNA of the CDR3 is TGTGCCAGCAGCTTTCTGGGGAGCTCTGGAAACACCATATATTTT.